A few counts support the clone carrying this T cell receptor beta chain. What it binds is unknown. The sample comes from a study of T-cell reconstitution after alpha-beta-depleted transplantation in children. Findings and caveats of the study: For some patients, TCRbeta diversity was high at day 60 because of recipient T cells and thymic progenitors that survived. Several hundred rapidly expanded clones from non-depleted graft cells reportedly supplied alpha-beta T cells about two months post-transplant. Newly produced T cells mostly provided counts and TCRbeta diversity after one year, as hyperexpanded clones declined.

CDR3 length: 21 amino acids. Trimming left V 3 bases short and J 2 bases short, with 28 bases between. Germline CDR1 and CDR2: KGHSH and LQKENI. Unique molecular identifiers were incorporated into the prepared TCRbeta library. TCRdb re-analysed the PCR reads in MiXCR, keeping a single row per CDR3 protein. The profile shows fewer than 550,000 distinct CDR3 sequences, 11% of them singletons. The chain joins TRBV18 to TRBJ2-2; possible D gene TRBD1, 6 bases. Sequenced material: PBMCs, mostly from graft donor cells, taken 180 days after TCRalphabeta/CD19-depleted stem cell transplant. The receptor's source is a female patient aged 2 to 10 who had a stem cell transplant for aplastic anemia, so the T cells may come from the graft donor. Written as DNA, the CDR3 is TGTGCCAGCTCACCGCGCGCTGGTTTCGGGACAAACCGTCCCAACACCGGGGAGCTGTTTTTT. This codes for CASSPRAGFGTNRPNTGELFF.